The next 32 T cell receptor beta chains were all read from a single sample in a study of OX40 agonist ivuxolimab in advanced cancers. The repertoire was sequenced with immunoSEQ multiplex PCR; TCRdb's copy has only in-frame clones and lacks some. This sample has 20,000 to 25,000 clones, with over 65% found just once. The specimen was CD4+ or CD8+ T cells sorted from blood, collected in a trial of the OX40 agonist ivuxolimab. The receptors shown here come from an adult with an advanced solid tumor such as melanoma, head and neck, liver or kidney cancer.

The chain has TRBV27 and TRBJ2-5; TRBD2 matches at 9 bases. Germline trimming cut 2 bases from V and 5 bases from J; bases unmatched to any gene: 9. The germline V gene has CDR1 MNHEY and CDR2 SMNVEV (reference sequence). The CDR3 extends over 16 amino acids. The CDR3 loop reads CASSLGAGGPDETQYF. The CDR3 region has the DNA TGTGCCAGCAGTTTAGGGGCGGGAGGGCCTGATGAGACCCAGTACTTC.

This chain uses TRBV9 with TRBJ2-3; D gene uncertain. In germline, CDR1 is SGDLS, CDR2 YYNGEE. Deletions cut 3 bases from V and 4 bases from J, with 9 bases between. The CDR3 is 13 amino acids. The CDR3 here is CASSGDGADTQYF. DNA for the CDR3: TGTGCCAGCAGCGGGGATGGGGCAGATACGCAGTATTTT.

The V call is TRBV7-3, the J call TRBJ2-1; 10 bases match TRBD2. After removal of 2 bases from V and 10 bases from J, the junction contained 5 bases not matched to a gene. From germline, CDR1 is SGHTA and CDR2 FQGTGA. The CDR3 is 14 residues long. CDR3 in DNA: TGTGCCAGCAGCTTAGCTAGCGGGAGCCAGGAGCAGTTCTTC. Translating it yields CASSLASGSQEQFF.

The J gene is TRBJ2-7, the V gene TRBV27; D may correspond to TRBD1 or TRBD2 (6 bases each). CDR1 is MNHEY and CDR2 is SMNVEV in the germline V gene (reference sequence). V gave up 3 bases and J gave up 0 bases, with 12 bases separating them. The CDR3 contains 15 residues. DNA of the CDR3: TGTGCCAGCAGTTTGGTGGGGGGCGGCTCCTACGAGCAGTACTTC. Its translation is CASSLVGGGSYEQYF.

This clone was seen once. This sequence joins TRBV7-9 and TRBJ1-2, with 8 bases aligning to TRBD1. CDR1 is SEHNR and CDR2 is FQNEAQ in the germline V gene (reference sequence). V dropped 0 bases and J dropped 6; count of bases not matched to a gene: 9. CDR3 size: 16 residues. In DNA form, the CDR3 reads TGTGCCAGCAGCTTAGCATCTTTGTTACAGGGGGATGGCTACACCTTC. It encodes CASSLASLLQGDGYTF.

The chain links TRBV28 to TRBJ1-2; 10 bases match TRBD1. CDR3 length: 13 amino acids. J was trimmed by 6 bases and V by 6 bases; bases with no gene match: 4. Looked up from germline, CDR1 is MDHEN and CDR2 is SYDVKM. The DNA for the CDR3 is TGTGCCAGCAGCCCGACAGGGGGCCATGGCTACACCTTC. Protein: CASSPTGGHGYTF.

The chain is built from TRBV11-3 and TRBJ1-6, with D possibly matching TRBD1 (5 bases). This CDR3 contains 15 residues. CDR1 SGHNT and CDR2 YENEEA come from the germline V gene. V dropped 1 base and J dropped 7 bases, with 11 bases sitting between them. CDR3 sequence reads: CASSLAPGANSPLHF. The CDR3 nucleotides read TGTGCCAGCAGCTTAGCTCCCGGGGCCAATTCACCCCTCCACTTT. Looking up the rest from reference TRBV11-3 and TRBJ1-6 gives the full variable domain: EAGVVQSPRYKIIEKKQPVAFWCNPISGHNTLYWYLQNLGQGPELLIRYENEEAVDDSQLPKDRFSAERLKGVDSTLKIQPAELGDSAVYLCASSLAPGANSPLHFGNGTRLTVT.

V usage is TRBV5-6 and J usage is TRBJ2-5; TRBD2 aligns across 7 bases. After removal of 0 bases from V and 4 bases from J, the junction contained 9 bases not matched to a gene. The CDR3 totals 16 residues. The germline V gene encodes CDR1 SGHDT and CDR2 YYEEEE. The DNA of the CDR3 is TGTGCCAGCAGCTTGGGGCCGGGGTCGGGAGGAGAGACCCAGTACTTC. Residues: CASSLGPGSGGETQYF.

The chain has TRBV19 and TRBJ2-2; TRBD2 agrees at 7 bases. Germline-derived CDR1 and CDR2 are LNHDA and SQIVND (reference sequence). This CDR3 is built from 15 residues. V was pared by 5 bases and J by 1 base, with 4 bases of the junction left unmatched. Here the CDR3 DNA reads TGTGCCAGTAGTCTTAGCGGGTTGAACACCGGGGAGCTGTTTTTT. Translation: CASSLSGLNTGELFF.

The chain is built from TRBV10-3 and TRBJ2-2; perhaps TRBD1 as D (5 bases). This CDR3 comprises 14 residues. V lost 2 bases and J 3 bases, leaving 7 bases between the germline ends. The germline CDR1 and CDR2 sequences are ENHRY and SYGVKD. In nucleotides, the CDR3 is TGTGCCATCAGTGAGGGGGCGCACACCGGGGAGCTGTTTTTT. It yields the protein CAISEGAHTGELFF.

In this sample, this clone turned up a few times. This rearrangement joins TRBV7-2 to TRBJ2-3; possibly TRBD2 for D (6 bases). This CDR3 has 17 amino acids. Trimming left V 3 bases short and J 3 bases short, with 19 bases between. Germline loops: CDR1 SGHTA, CDR2 FQGNSA. The DNA of the CDR3 is TGTGCCAGCAGCTTCCGGCCCGGGGGAATTGGTACAGATACGCAGTATTTT. Encoded protein: CASSFRPGGIGTDTQYF.

This sequence joins TRBV30 and TRBJ1-6; no definite D call. CDR3 size: 14 residues. Trimming removed 2 bases at V and 5 bases at J, with 10 bases between. Germline V CDR1 and CDR2: GTSNPN, SVGIG (reference sequence). In DNA form, the CDR3 reads TGTGCCTGGAGTACGGGGAATAATAATTCACCCCTCCACTTT. This translates into CAWSTGNNNSPLHF. Variable domain in full (rest from reference TRBV30 and TRBJ1-6): SQTIHQWPATLVQPVGSPLSLECTVEGTSNPNLYWYRQAAGRGLQLLFYSVGIGQISSEVPQNLSASRPQDRQFILSSKKLLLSDSGFYLCAWSTGNNNSPLHFGNGTRLTVT.

The genes are TRBV15 and TRBJ2-3; 14 bases line up with TRBD2. The CDR3 extends over 15 amino acids. Germline V gene sequence: CDR1 LNHNV, CDR2 YYDKDF (reference sequence). The trim removed 3 bases at V and 4 bases at J, leaving 0 bases unmatched. CDR3 nucleotides: TGTGCCACCAGCAGGACTAGCGGGGGGGCAGATACGCAGTATTTT. Translation gives CATSRTSGGADTQYF.

The chain employs TRBV7-9 and TRBJ2-1; D is unresolved. CDR3 length equals 11 residues. CDR1 and CDR2 from the germline V gene are SEHNR and FQNEAQ (reference sequence). V dropped 4 bases and J dropped 7 bases, with 5 bases sitting between them. The CDR3 loop reads CASSYLNEQFF. In DNA, the CDR3 is TGTGCCAGCAGCTATTTGAATGAGCAGTTCTTC. Full variable domain (rest looked up from reference TRBV7-9 and TRBJ2-1): DTGVSQNPRHKITKRGQNVTFRCDPISEHNRLYWYRQTLGQGPEFLTYFQNEAQLEKSRLLSDRFSAERPKGSFSTLEIQRTEQGDSAMYLCASSYLNEQFFGPGTRLTVL.

The J gene is TRBJ1-1, the V gene TRBV11-2, with 8 bases that match TRBD1. CDR1 and CDR2 from the germline V gene are SGHAT and FQNNGV. Trimming took 2 bases from V and 8 from J; bases not matched to a gene: 10. This CDR3 spans 15 amino acids. CDR3 residues: CASSLWTGRISEAFF. The CDR3 DNA sequence: TGTGCCAGCAGCTTATGGACAGGGAGAATTTCCGAAGCTTTCTTT.

In this sample, this clone is medium-sized (0.01 to 0.1%). Other DNA variants within this sample encode the same CDR3. The V and J genes are TRBV11-2 and TRBJ2-7; TRBD2 matches 11 bases. The CDR3 totals 16 residues. Trimming cost V 1 base and J 6 bases; bases outside gene matches: 8. Per the germline V gene, CDR1 is SGHAT and CDR2 is FQNNGV. CDR3 sequence (DNA): TGTGCCAGCAGCTTAGGGGGACTAGCGGTTGGGGGCGAGCAGTACTTC. Amino acid sequence: CASSLGGLAVGGEQYF. Variable domain in full (rest from reference TRBV11-2 and TRBJ2-7): EAGVAQSPRYKIIEKRQSVAFWCNPISGHATLYWYQQILGQGPKLLIQFQNNGVVDDSQLPKDRFSAERLKGVDSTLKIQPAKLEDSAVYLCASSLGGLAVGGEQYFGPGTRLTVT.

The genes are TRBV19 and TRBJ2-1, with D possibly being TRBD1 (6 bases). The CDR3 length is 15 residues. CDR1 and CDR2 (germline): LNHDA, SQIVND (reference sequence). The germline V and J ends were trimmed by 4 bases and 7 bases, with 17 bases remaining between them. The CDR3 nucleotides are TGTGCCAGTAGTACTGGGGGCCGGGGTGGGAATGAGCAGTTCTTC. Residues: CASSTGGRGGNEQFF. Full variable domain (missing parts from reference TRBV19 and TRBJ2-1): DGGITQSPKYLFRKEGQNVTLSCEQNLNHDAMYWYRQDPGQGLRLIYYSQIVNDFQKGDIAEGYSVSREKKESFPLTVTSAQKNPTAFYLCASSTGGRGGNEQFFGPGTRLTVL.

This clone was picked up a small number of times. The chain joins TRBV5-3 to TRBJ1-2; no clear D. TRBV5-3 is recorded as an ORF, its role being uncertain. This CDR3 is built from 13 residues. Trimming left V 0 bases short and J 4 bases short, with 7 bases between. CDR3 in DNA: TGTGCCAGAAGCTTGGAAGGAAGCTATGGCTACACCTTC. Encoded protein: CARSLEGSYGYTF.

The V gene is TRBV19, the J gene TRBJ1-5; TRBD1 matches at 7 bases. There are 17 residues in the CDR3. Germline V gene sequence: CDR1 LNHDA, CDR2 SQIVND (reference sequence). The V segment lost 10 bases and the J segment 1 base; nucleotides outside the gene matches: 16. CDR3 in DNA: TGTGCCAAACGATACCCCGACAGGGAGCAGAGCAATCAGCCCCAGCATTTT. Amino acids: CAKRYPDREQSNQPQHF. Filled out from reference TRBV19 and TRBJ1-5, the complete variable domain reads DGGITQSPKYLFRKEGQNVTLSCEQNLNHDAMYWYRQDPGQGLRLIYYSQIVNDFQKGDIAEGYSVSREKKESFPLTVTSAQKNPTAFYLCAKRYPDREQSNQPQHFGDGTRLSIL.

In this sample, this clone turned up a few times. This chain connects TRBV10-2 to TRBJ1-1, with D perhaps TRBD1 (5 bases). Germline CDR1 is WSHSY and CDR2 is SAAADI. The V gene lost 8 bases and the J gene lost 7 bases, with 32 bases spanning the gap. The CDR3 extends over 18 amino acids. The CDR3 region is CASAYGSPQWGSGGEAFF. In nucleotides, the CDR3 is TGCGCCAGCGCCTATGGGTCCCCCCAGTGGGGTAGTGGGGGTGAAGCTTTCTTT.

The V call is TRBV5-1, the J call TRBJ2-2; D gene unclear. The V gene lost 5 bases and the J gene lost 6 bases, with 17 bases spanning the gap. The V gene's germline CDR1 is SGHRS and CDR2 YFSETQ. This CDR3 region has 15 residues. CDR3: CASSLIRHVAGELFF. The CDR3 DNA reads TGCGCCAGCAGTTTAATTCGGCATGTTGCCGGGGAGCTGTTTTTT.

In this sample, this clone turned up once. The chain employs TRBV4-2 and TRBJ2-7; 11 positions match TRBD2. The trim removed 0 bases at V and 5 bases at J, leaving 9 bases unmatched. The CDR3 is 17 amino acids. Germline CDR1 LGHNA, CDR2 YNFKEQ. For the CDR3, the DNA is TGTGCCAGCAGCCAAGAACTAACTAGCGGGAGTTCGAACGAGCAGTACTTC. It is translated as CASSQELTSGSSNEQYF.

The chain employs TRBV7-6 and TRBJ2-5, with 9 positions matching TRBD1. This CDR3 contains 14 residues. Germline-derived CDR1 and CDR2 are SGHVS and FNYEAQ. V lost 4 bases, J lost 4 bases, and 4 bases stayed unmatched. The CDR3 DNA follows: TGTGCCAGCAGCTCAACAGGGGGCGTAGAGACCCAGTACTTC. It yields the protein CASSSTGGVETQYF.

CDR3 loop: CASRLSGSRGTQYF. The CDR3, as DNA: TGTGCCAGCAGGCTGAGCGGGAGCCGAGGGACCCAGTACTTC. The V call is TRBV28, the J call TRBJ2-5; 8 positions agree with TRBD2. Germline assignment: CDR1 MDHEN and CDR2 SYDVKM. The CDR3 covers 14 residues. The V segment lost 6 bases and the J segment 7 bases; nucleotides outside the gene matches: 10.

V gene TRBV11-2 combines with J gene TRBJ2-7; 7 bases align to TRBD1. The CDR3 spans 14 residues. After removal of 3 bases from V and 4 bases from J, the junction contained 6 bases not matched to a gene. The germline gives CDR1 SGHAT, CDR2 FQNNGV. The CDR3 is CASSLGTVGYEQYF. CDR3 coding DNA: TGTGCCAGCAGCTTGGGGACAGTAGGATACGAGCAGTACTTC.

This sequence joins TRBV4-3 and TRBJ2-6; TRBD1 matches 9 bases. Per the germline V gene, CDR1 is LGHNA and CDR2 is YSLEER. The CDR3 sequence is 16 residues long. Losses at the gene ends were 2 bases for V and 9 bases for J; bases not matched to a gene: 8. The CDR3, as DNA: TGCGCCAGCAGCCAACTAACAGGGGGCGAGGTCAACGTCCTGACTTTC. It translates to CASSQLTGGEVNVLTF.

This clone was seen a single time. The chain's CDR3 is CASSLASGGKGPYEQYF. The DNA for the CDR3 is TGTGCCAGCAGCTTGGCTTCAGGGGGAAAAGGCCCCTACGAGCAGTACTTC. This chain joins TRBV5-6 and TRBJ2-7; 7 nucleotides agree with TRBD1. The CDR3 spans 17 residues. Trimming at V came to 0 bases and at J to 2 bases, leaving 11 bases not matched to a gene. From germline, CDR1 is SGHDT and CDR2 YYEEEE.

The J gene is TRBJ2-7, the V gene TRBV7-2; 15 positions match TRBD2. CDR3 length equals 16 residues. Germline values: CDR1 SGHTA, CDR2 FQGNSA. The ends lost 5 bases at V and 6 bases at J; junction bases unmatched: 8. CDR3 sequence reads: CASSPGTSGRWGEQYF. The CDR3 nucleotides read TGTGCCAGCAGCCCGGGGACTAGCGGGAGGTGGGGCGAGCAGTACTTC.

This clone was seen a single time. V and J are TRBV7-7 and TRBJ2-5; D may correspond to TRBD1 or TRBD2 (5 bases each). V was cut by 5 bases and J by 0 bases, with 13 bases left in between. The CDR3 extends over 15 amino acids. Per the germline V gene, CDR1 is SSHAT and CDR2 is FNYEAQ (reference sequence). CDR3 nucleotide sequence: TGTGCCAGCAGCACCTCCGGGACGGACCAAGAGACCCAGTACTTC. Translation: CASSTSGTDQETQYF.

V and J are TRBV7-2 and TRBJ2-6; D unclear. The CDR3 is 16 amino acids. Germline values: CDR1 SGHTA, CDR2 FQGNSA. V lost 2 bases to trimming and J lost 2 bases, with 10 bases between them. The CDR3 is CASSLTGGAGANVLTF. For the CDR3, the DNA is TGTGCCAGCAGCTTAACGGGCGGAGCTGGGGCCAACGTCCTGACTTTC.

CDR3 protein: CASSRATTYEQYF. CDR3 coding DNA: TGTGCCAGCAGTCGGGCTACGACCTACGAGCAGTACTTC. V usage is TRBV27 and J usage is TRBJ2-7; D not resolved. CDR3 length equals 13 residues. Germline V gene data show CDR1 as MNHEY and CDR2 as SMNVEV (reference sequence). The ends were cut back, 5 bases at V and 2 bases at J, with 10 bases in the middle.

The rearrangement links TRBV5-1 to TRBJ1-2, with TRBD1 as a possible D gene (6 bases). V shed 5 bases and J shed 5 bases, with 13 bases lying between them. This CDR3 is built from 13 residues. The germline V gene encodes CDR1 SGHRS and CDR2 YFSETQ. This chain's CDR3 is CASRTGTTYGYTF. In DNA, the CDR3 is TGCGCCAGCAGAACCGGGACAACTTATGGCTACACCTTC.